This T cell receptor beta chain was captured by sequencing in a study of T cells after yellow fever vaccination. Background on the study: Preparation of fractions with low cell numbers was performed using SMART-Seq v4 Ultra Low Input. Study-level results: From the bulk population, abundant clonotypes could contaminate and appear within FACS-sorted repertoires.

This CDR3 spans 13 amino acids. Trimming pared 0 bases from V and 10 bases from J, leaving 12 bases between. Germline CDR1 and CDR2: MNHEY and SVGEGT. This clonotype was detected only a few times. Its antigen is undetermined. 5'RACE template switching produced TCR cDNA carrying a universal primer site and UMIs. TCRdb processed the 5' RACE reads anew with MiXCR; each CDR3 protein has one entry. The profile covers under 100,000 distinct CDR3 sequences, with roughly 5.2% appearing a single time and roughly 39% taken by the ten largest. This receptor was obtained from a young man who received the YFV17D yellow fever vaccine. The material sequenced was CD8+ T cells sorted from PBMCs, taken 10 days after the yellow fever booster vaccination. V usage is TRBV6-2 or TRBV6-3 and J usage is TRBJ1-1; D unclear. Here the CDR3 reads CASSYSSPPVAFF. The CDR3, as DNA: TGTGCCAGCAGTTACTCGAGTCCCCCGGTAGCTTTCTTT.